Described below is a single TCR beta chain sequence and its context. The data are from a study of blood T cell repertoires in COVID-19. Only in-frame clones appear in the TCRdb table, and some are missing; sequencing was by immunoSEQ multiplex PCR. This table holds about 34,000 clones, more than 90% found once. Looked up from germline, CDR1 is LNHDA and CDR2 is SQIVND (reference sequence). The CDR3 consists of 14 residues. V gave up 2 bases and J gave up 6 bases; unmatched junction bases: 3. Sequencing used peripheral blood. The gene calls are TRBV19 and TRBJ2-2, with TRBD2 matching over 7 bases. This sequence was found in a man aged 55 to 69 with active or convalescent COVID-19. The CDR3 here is CASSINRGAGELFF. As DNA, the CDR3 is TGTGCCAGTAGTATAAATCGGGGGGCCGGGGAGCTGTTTTTT.